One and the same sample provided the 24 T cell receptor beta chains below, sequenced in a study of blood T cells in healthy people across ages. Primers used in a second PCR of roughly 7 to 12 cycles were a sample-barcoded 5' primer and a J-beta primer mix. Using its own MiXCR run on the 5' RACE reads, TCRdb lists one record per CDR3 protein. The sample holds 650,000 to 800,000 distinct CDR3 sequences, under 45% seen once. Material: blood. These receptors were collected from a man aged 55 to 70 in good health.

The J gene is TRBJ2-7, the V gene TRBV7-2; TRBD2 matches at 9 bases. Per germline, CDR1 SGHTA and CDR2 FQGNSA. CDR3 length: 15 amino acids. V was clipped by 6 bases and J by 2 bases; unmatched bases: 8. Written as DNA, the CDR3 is TGTGCCAGCAGTCCAAATAGCGGGGGCGCCTACGAGCAGTACTTC. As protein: CASSPNSGGAYEQYF.

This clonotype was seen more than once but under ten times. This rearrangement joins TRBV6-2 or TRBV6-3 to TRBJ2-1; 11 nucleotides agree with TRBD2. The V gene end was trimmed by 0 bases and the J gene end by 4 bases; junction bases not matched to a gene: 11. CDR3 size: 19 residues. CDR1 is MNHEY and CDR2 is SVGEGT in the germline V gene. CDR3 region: CASSYSLLSSGGLYNEQFF. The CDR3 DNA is TGTGCCAGCAGTTACTCGCTCCTCTCTAGCGGGGGGCTGTACAATGAGCAGTTCTTC.

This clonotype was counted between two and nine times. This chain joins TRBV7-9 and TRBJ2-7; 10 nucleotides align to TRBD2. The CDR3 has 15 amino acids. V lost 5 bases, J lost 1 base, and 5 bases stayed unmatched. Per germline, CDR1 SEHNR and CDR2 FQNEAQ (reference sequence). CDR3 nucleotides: TGTGCCAGCAGCATCCCTAGCGGGGGATCCTACGAGCAGTACTTC. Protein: CASSIPSGGSYEQYF.

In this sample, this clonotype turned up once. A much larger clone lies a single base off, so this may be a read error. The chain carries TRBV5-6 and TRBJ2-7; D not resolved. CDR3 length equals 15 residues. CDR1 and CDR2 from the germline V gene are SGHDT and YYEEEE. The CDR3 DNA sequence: TGTGCCGGCAGCCCCCGGACGCCGACCTACAATGAGCAGTACTTC. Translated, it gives CAGSPRTPTYNEQYF. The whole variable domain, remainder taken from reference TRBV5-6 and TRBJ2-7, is DAGVTQSPTHLIKTRGQQVTLRCSPKSGHDTVSWYQQALGQGPQFIFQYYEEEERQRGNFPDRFSGHQFPNYSSELNVNALLLGDSALYLCAGSPRTPTYNEQYFGPGTRLTVT.

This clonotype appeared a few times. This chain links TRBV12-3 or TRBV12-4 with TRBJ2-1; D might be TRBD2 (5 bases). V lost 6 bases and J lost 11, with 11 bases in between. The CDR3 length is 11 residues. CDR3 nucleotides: TGTGCCAGCAGCCGGGGTACCAAGCAGTTCTTC. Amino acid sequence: CASSRGTKQFF.

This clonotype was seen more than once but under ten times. As DNA, the CDR3 is TGTGCCAGCAGCCAGTCGGACAGGCGGTCACCCCTCCACTTT. Protein product: CASSQSDRRSPLHF. The V gene is TRBV12-3 or TRBV12-4, the J gene TRBJ1-6; 7 bases line up with TRBD1. Losses at the gene ends were 6 bases for V and 10 bases for J; bases not matched to a gene: 9. The CDR3 runs 14 residues.

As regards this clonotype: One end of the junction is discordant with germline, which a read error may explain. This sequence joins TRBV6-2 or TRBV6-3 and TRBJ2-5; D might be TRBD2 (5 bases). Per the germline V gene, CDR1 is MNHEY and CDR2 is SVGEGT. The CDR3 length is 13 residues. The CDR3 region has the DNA TGTGCCAGCAGTGACTCTGGGATCGGCGGGCAGTACTTC. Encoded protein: CASSDSGIGGQYF.

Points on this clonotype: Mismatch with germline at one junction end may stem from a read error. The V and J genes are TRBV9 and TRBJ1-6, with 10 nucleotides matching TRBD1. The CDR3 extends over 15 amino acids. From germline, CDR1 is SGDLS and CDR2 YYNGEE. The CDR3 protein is CAGSPQGQGNSPLHF. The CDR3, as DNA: TGTGCCGGCAGCCCGCAGGGACAGGGGAATTCACCCCTCCACTTT.

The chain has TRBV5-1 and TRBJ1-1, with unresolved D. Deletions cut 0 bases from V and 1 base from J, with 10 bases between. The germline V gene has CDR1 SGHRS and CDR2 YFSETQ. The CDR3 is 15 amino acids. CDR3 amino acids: CASSLAGAQNTEAFF. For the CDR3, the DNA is TGCGCCAGCAGCTTGGCGGGAGCTCAGAACACTGAAGCTTTCTTT.

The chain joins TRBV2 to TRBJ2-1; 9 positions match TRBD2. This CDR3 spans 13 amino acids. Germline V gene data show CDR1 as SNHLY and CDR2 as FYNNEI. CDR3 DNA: TGTTCCATGGTAGCGGGGGCCTACAATGAGCAGTTCTTC. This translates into CSMVAGAYNEQFF.

CDR3 sequence (DNA): TGTGCCAGCAGCTTCGGCGGGGGAGCCCTCTACAATGAGCAGTTCTTC. Its protein product is CASSFGGGALYNEQFF. This rearrangement joins TRBV7-2 to TRBJ2-1; 7 bases are shared with TRBD2. This CDR3 region has 16 residues. Germline V gene data show CDR1 as SGHTA and CDR2 as FQGNSA. The junction had 8 bases not matched to a gene; V was cut back by 3 bases and J by 3 bases.

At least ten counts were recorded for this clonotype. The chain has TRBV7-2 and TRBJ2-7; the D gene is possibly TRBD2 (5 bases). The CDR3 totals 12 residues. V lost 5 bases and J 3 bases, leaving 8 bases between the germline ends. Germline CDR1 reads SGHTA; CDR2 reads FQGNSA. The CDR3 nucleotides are TGTGCCAGCAGCCTCGACTACTACGAGCAGTACTTC. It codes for CASSLDYYEQYF.

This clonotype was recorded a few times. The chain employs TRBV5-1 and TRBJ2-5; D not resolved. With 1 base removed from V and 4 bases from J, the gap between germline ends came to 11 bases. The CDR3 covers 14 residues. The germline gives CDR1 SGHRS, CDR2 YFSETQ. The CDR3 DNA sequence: TGCGCCAGCAGCTTGAACGCAGAGGTAGAGACCCAGTACTTC. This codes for CASSLNAEVETQYF.

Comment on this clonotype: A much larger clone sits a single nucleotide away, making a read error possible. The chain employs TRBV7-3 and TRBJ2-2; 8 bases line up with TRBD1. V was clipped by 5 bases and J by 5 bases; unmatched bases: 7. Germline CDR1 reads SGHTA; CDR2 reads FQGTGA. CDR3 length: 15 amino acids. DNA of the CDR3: TGTGCCAGCAGCATGAGACAGGGGAGGACCGGGGAGCTGTTTTTT. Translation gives CASSMRQGRTGELFF. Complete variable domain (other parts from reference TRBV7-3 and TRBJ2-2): GAGVSQTPSNKVTEKGKYVELRCDPISGHTALYWYRQSLGQGPEFLIYFQGTGAADDSGLPNDRFFAVRPEGSVSTLKIQRTERGDSAVYLCASSMRQGRTGELFFGEGSRLTVL.

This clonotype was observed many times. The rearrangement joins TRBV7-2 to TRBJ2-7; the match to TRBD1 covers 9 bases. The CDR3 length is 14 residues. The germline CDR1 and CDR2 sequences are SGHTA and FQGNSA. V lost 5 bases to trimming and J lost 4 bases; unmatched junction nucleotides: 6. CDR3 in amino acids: CASSVTGGTYEQYF. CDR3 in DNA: TGTGCCAGCAGCGTTACAGGGGGCACTTACGAGCAGTACTTC.

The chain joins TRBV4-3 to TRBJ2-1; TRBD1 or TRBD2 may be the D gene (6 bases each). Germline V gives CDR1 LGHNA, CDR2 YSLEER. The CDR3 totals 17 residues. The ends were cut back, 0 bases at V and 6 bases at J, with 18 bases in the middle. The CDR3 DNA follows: TGCGCCAGCAGCCAAGAATCCGGGGGCATGGGGTTCAATGAGCAGTTCTTC. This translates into CASSQESGGMGFNEQFF.

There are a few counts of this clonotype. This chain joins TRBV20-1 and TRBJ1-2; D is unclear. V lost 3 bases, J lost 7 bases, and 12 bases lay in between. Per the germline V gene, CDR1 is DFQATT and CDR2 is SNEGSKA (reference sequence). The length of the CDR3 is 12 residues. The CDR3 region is CSASWGVSGYTF. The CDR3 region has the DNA TGCAGTGCTAGTTGGGGAGTGAGTGGCTACACCTTC.

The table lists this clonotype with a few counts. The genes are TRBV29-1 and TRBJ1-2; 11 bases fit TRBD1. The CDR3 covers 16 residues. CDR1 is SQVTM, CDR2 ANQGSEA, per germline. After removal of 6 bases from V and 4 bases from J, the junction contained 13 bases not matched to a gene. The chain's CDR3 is CSVDMIRDRGVYGYTF. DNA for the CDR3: TGCAGCGTCGACATGATCCGGGACAGGGGGGTCTATGGCTACACCTTC.

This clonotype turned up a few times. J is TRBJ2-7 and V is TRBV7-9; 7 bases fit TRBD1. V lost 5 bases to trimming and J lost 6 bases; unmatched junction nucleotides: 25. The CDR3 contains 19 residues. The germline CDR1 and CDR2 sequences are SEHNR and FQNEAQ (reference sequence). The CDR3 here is CASSPRRQGELRSPGEQYF. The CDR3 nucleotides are TGTGCCAGCAGCCCTCGAAGACAGGGAGAATTGCGATCACCTGGCGAGCAGTACTTC.

In DNA, the CDR3 is TGTGCCAGCAGTCGAGGGGGCTACACTGAAGCTTTCTTT. Amino acid sequence: CASSRGGYTEAFF. The chain combines TRBV6-5 with TRBJ1-1; 7 positions match TRBD1. After removal of 5 bases from V and 3 bases from J, the junction contained 3 bases not matched to a gene. The CDR3 has 13 residues. The germline gives CDR1 MNHEY, CDR2 SVGAGI.

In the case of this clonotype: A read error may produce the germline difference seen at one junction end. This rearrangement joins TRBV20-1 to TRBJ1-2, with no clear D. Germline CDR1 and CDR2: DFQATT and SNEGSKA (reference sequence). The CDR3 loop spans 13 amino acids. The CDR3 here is CSARVPDRHGYTF. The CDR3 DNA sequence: TGCAGTGCCAGAGTGCCAGATCGGCATGGCTACACCTTC.

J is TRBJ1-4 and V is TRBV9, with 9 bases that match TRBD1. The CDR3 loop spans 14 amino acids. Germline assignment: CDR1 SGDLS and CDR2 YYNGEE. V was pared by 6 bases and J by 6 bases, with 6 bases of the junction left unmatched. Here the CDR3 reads CASNLRDRDEKLFF. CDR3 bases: TGTGCCAGCAACCTGCGGGACAGGGATGAAAAACTGTTTTTT.

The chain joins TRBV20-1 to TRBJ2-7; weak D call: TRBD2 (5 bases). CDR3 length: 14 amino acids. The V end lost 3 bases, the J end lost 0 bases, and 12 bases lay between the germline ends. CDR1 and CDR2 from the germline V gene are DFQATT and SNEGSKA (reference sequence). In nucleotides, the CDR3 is TGCAGTGCTAGTCCGGCGGGCAGCTCCTACGAGCAGTACTTC. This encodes CSASPAGSSYEQYF.

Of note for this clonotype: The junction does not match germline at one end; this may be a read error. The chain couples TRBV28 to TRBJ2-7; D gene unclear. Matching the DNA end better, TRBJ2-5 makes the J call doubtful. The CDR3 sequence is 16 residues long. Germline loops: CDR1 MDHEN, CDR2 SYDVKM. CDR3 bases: TGCGCCAGCAGCAAAGAGATTCTGACCTCTCTGGAGACCCAGTACTTC. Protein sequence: CASSKEILTSLETQYF.